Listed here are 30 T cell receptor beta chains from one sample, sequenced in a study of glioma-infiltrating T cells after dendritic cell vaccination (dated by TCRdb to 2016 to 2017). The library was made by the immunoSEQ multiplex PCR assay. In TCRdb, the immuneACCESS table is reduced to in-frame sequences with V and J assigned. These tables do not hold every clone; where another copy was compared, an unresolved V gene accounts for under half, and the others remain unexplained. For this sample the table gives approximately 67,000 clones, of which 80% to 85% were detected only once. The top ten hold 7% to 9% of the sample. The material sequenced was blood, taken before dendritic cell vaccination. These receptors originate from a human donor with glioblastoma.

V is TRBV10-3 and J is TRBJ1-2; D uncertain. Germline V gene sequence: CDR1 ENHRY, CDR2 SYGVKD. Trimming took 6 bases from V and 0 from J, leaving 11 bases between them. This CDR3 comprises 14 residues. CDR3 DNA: TGTGCCATCAGCCCCGCTACGACTAACTATGGCTACACCTTC. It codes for CAISPATTNYGYTF.

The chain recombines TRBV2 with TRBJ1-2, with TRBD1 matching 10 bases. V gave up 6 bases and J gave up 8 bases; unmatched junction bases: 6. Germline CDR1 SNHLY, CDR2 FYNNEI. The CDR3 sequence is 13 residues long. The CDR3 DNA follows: TGTGCCAGCAGAGGGACAGGGGTTGGCGGCTACACCTTC. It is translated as CASRGTGVGGYTF.

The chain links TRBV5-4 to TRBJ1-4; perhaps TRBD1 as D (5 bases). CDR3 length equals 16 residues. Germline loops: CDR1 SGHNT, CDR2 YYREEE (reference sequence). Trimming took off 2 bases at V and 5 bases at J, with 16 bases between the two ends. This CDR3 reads CASSFGGTSSNEKLFF. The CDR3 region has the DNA TGTGCCAGCAGCTTTGGGGGGACTTCATCAAATGAAAAACTGTTTTTT.

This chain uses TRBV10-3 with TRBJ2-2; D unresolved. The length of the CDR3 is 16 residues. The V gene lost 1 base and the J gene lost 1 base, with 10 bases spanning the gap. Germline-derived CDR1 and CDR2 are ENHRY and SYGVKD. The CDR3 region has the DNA TGTGCCATCAGTGAGTATGCGGTGGAGAACACCGGGGAGCTGTTTTTT. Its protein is CAISEYAVENTGELFF.

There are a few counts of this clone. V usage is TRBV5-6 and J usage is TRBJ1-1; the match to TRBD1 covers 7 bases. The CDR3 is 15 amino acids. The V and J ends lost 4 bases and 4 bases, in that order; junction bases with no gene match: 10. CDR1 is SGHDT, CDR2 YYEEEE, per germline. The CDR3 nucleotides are TGTGCCAGCAGCCCGTTTCGAGACAGGGCCACTGAAGCTTTCTTT. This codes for CASSPFRDRATEAFF.

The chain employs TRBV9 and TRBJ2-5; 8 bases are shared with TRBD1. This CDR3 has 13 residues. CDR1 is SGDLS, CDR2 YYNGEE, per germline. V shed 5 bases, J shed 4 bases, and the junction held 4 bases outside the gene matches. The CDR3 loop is CASSDTGGETQYF. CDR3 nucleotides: TGTGCCAGCAGTGATACAGGGGGAGAGACCCAGTACTTC.

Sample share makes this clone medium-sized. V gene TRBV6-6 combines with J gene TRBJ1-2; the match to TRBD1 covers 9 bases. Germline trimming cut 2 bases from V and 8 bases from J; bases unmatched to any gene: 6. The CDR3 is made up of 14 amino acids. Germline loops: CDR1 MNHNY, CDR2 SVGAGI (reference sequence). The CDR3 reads CASSYVGTGRGYTF. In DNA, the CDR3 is TGTGCCAGCAGTTACGTTGGGACAGGGCGCGGCTACACCTTC.

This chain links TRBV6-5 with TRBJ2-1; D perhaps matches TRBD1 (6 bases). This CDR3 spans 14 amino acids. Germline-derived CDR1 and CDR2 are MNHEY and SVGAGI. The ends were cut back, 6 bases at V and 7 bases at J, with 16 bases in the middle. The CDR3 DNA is TGTGCCAGCAGATTCCGGACAGAAAGGAATGAGCAGTTCTTC. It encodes CASRFRTERNEQFF.

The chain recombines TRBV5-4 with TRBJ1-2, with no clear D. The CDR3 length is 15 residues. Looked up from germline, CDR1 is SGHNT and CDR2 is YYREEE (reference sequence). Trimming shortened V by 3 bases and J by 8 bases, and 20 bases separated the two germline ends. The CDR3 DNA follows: TGTGCCAGCAGCTCGTCCCCGGGAACAGCGGGGGGCTACACCTTC. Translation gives CASSSSPGTAGGYTF.

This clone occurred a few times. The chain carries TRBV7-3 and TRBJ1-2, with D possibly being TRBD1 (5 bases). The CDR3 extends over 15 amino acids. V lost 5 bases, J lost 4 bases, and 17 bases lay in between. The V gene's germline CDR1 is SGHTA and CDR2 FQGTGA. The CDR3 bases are TGTGCCAGCAGCCAAGAACCAGGGATAGGCTATGGCTACACCTTC. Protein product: CASSQEPGIGYGYTF.

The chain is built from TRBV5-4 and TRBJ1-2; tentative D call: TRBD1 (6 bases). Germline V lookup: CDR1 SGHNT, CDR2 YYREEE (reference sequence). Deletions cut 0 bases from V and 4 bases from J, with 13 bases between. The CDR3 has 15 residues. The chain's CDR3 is CASSLEGGRGYGYTF. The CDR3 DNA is TGTGCCAGCAGCTTGGAGGGGGGGCGCGGCTATGGCTACACCTTC.

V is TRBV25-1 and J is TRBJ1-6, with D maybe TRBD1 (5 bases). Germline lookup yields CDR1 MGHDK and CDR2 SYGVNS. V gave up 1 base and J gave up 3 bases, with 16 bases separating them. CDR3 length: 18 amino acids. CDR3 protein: CASSESAGPAGYNSPLHF. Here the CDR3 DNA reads TGTGCCAGCAGTGAATCGGCGGGGCCTGCGGGCTATAATTCACCCCTCCACTTT.

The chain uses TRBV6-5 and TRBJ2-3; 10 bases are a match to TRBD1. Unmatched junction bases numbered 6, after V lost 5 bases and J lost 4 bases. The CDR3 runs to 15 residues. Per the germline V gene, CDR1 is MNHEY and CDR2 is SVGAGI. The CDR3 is CASSPWDRGSDTQYF. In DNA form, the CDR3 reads TGTGCCAGCAGTCCCTGGGACAGGGGTTCAGATACGCAGTATTTT.

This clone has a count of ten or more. The CDR3 loop is CASSAGNYGYTF. CDR3 bases: TGTGCCAGCAGCGCCGGGAACTATGGCTACACCTTC. The gene calls are TRBV2 and TRBJ1-2; D ambiguous. The CDR3 consists of 12 residues. V gave up 6 bases and J gave up 2 bases, with 7 bases separating them. CDR1 is SNHLY and CDR2 is FYNNEI in the germline V gene. Filled out from reference TRBV2 and TRBJ1-2, the complete variable domain reads EPEVTQTPSHQVTQMGQEVILRCVPISNHLYFYWYRQILGQKVEFLVSFYNNEISEKSEIFDDQFSVERPDGSNFTLKIRSTKLEDSAMYFCASSAGNYGYTFGSGTRLTVV.

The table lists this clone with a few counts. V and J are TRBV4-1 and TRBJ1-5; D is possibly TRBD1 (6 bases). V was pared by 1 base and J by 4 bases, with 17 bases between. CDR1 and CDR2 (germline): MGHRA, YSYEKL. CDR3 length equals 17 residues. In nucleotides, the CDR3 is TGCGCCAGCAGCCAAGGGGAGTTTCGTACAGGGAATCAGCCCCAGCATTTT. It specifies CASSQGEFRTGNQPQHF.

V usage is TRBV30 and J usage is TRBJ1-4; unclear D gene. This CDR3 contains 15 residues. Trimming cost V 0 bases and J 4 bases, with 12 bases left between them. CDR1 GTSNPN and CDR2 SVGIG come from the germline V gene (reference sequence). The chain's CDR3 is CAWSVLRGNNEKLFF. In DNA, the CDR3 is TGTGCCTGGAGTGTACTTCGGGGAAATAATGAAAAACTGTTTTTT.

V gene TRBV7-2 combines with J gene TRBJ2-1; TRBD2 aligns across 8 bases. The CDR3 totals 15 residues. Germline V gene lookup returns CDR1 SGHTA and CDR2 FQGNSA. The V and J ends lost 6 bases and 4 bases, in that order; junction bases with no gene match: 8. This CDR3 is CASSKAGEPYNEQFF. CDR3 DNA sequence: TGTGCCAGCAGTAAAGCGGGGGAACCTTACAATGAGCAGTTCTTC.

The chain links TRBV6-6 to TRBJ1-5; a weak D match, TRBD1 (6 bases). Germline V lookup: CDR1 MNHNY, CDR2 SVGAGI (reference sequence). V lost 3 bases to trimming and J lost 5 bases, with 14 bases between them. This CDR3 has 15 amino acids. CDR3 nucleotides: TGTGCCAGCAGTTATGGACGACAGGCCGATCAGCCCCAGCATTTT. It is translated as CASSYGRQADQPQHF.

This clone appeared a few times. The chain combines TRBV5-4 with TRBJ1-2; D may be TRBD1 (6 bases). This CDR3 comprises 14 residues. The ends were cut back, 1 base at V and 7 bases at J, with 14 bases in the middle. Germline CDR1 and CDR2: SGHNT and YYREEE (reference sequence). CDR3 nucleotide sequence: TGTGCCAGCAGCTTGCCCCAGGGGTTTCCTGGCTACACCTTC. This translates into CASSLPQGFPGYTF. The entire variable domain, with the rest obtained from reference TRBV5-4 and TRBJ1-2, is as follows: ETGVTQSPTHLIKTRGQQVTLRCSSQSGHNTVSWYQQALGQGPQFIFQYYREEENGRGNFPPRFSGLQFPNYSSELNVNALELDDSALYLCASSLPQGFPGYTFGSGTRLTVV.

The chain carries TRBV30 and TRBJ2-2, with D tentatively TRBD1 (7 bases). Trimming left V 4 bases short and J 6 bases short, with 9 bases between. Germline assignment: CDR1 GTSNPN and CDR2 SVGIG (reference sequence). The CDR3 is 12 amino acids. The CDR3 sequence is CAWTRGAGELFF. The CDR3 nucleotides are TGTGCCTGGACCAGGGGGGCCGGGGAGCTGTTTTTT.

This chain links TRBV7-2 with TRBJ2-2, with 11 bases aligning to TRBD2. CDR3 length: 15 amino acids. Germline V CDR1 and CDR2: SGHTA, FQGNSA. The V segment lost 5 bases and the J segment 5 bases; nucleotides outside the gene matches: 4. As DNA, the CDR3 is TGTGCCAGCAGCCAGGGACTAGCGGAAACCGGGGAGCTGTTTTTT. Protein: CASSQGLAETGELFF.

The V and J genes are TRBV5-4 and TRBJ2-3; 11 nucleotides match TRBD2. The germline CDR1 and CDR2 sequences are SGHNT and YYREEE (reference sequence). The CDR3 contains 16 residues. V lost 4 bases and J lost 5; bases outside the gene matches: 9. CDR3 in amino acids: CASSLPLAGGLDTQYF. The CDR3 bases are TGTGCCAGCAGCCTCCCTCTAGCGGGGGGTCTAGATACGCAGTATTTT.

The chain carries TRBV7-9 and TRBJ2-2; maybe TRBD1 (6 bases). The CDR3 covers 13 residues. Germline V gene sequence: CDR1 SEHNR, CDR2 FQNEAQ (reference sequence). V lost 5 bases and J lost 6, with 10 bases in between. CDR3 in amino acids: CASSTGSAGELFF. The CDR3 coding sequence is TGTGCCAGCAGCACAGGGAGCGCCGGGGAGCTGTTTTTT.

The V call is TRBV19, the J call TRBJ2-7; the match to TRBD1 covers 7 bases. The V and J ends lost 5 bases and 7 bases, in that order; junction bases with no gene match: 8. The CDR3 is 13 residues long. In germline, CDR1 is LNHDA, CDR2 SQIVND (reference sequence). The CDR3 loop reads CASSDWTGREQYF. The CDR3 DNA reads TGTGCCAGTAGTGACTGGACAGGTCGTGAGCAGTACTTC.

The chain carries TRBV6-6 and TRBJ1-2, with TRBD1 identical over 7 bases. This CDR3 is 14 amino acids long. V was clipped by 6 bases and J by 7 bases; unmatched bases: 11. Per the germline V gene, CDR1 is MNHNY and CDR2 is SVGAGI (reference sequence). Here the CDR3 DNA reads TGTGCCAGCAGCCCACTGACAGGGTTTGGTGGCTACACCTTC. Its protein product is CASSPLTGFGGYTF.

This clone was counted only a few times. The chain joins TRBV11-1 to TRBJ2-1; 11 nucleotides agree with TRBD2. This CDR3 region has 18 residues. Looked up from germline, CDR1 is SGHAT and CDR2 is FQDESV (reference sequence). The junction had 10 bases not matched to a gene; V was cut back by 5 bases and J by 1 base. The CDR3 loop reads CASSRPSGGFLSYNEQFF. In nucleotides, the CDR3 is TGTGCCAGCAGCCGACCTAGCGGGGGGTTCCTTTCCTACAATGAGCAGTTCTTC.

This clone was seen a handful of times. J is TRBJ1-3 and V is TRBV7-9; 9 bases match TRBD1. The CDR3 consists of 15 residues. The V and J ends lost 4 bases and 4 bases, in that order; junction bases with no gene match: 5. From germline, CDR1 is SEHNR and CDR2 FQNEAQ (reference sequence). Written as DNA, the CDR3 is TGTGCCAGCAGCTGGGACAGGGTGGCCGGAAACACCATATATTTT. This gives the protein CASSWDRVAGNTIYF.

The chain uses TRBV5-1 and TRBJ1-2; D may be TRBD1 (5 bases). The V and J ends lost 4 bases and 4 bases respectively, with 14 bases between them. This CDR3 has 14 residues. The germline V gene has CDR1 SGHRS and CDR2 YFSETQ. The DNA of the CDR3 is TGCGCCAGCAGCCCGCGACCTGACAGCTATGGCTACACCTTC. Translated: CASSPRPDSYGYTF.

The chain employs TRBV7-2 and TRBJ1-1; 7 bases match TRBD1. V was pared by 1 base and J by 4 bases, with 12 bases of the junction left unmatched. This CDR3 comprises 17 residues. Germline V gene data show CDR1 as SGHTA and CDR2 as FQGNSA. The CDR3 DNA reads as TGTGCCAGCAGCTTAGAGCAGGGGGAGGTTGCGGCCACTGAAGCTTTCTTT. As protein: CASSLEQGEVAATEAFF.

The CDR3 here is CASSQDQGLGGYTF. The CDR3 nucleotides are TGCGCCAGCAGCCAAGATCAGGGACTCGGAGGCTACACCTTC. This chain links TRBV4-3 with TRBJ1-2; maybe TRBD1 (5 bases). The V end lost 0 bases, the J end lost 8 bases, and 13 bases lay between the germline ends. This CDR3 spans 14 amino acids. Per the germline V gene, CDR1 is LGHNA and CDR2 is YSLEER.